This T cell receptor (beta chain) derives from a study of control samples from healthy donors and cancer patients. Germline assignment: CDR1 DFQATT and CDR2 SNEGSKA (reference sequence). V was clipped by 3 bases and J by 7 bases, with 3 bases between them. CDR3 length equals 9 residues. Only in-frame clones appear in the TCRdb table, and some are missing; sequencing was by immunoSEQ multiplex PCR. The sample yields about 120,000 clones, about 94% seen once. Specimen: blood. This receptor was obtained from a young man in good health. This rearrangement joins TRBV20-1 to TRBJ1-2; D call uncertain. This CDR3 reads CSARSGYTF. The CDR3 bases are TGCAGTGCTAGGAGTGGCTACACCTTC.